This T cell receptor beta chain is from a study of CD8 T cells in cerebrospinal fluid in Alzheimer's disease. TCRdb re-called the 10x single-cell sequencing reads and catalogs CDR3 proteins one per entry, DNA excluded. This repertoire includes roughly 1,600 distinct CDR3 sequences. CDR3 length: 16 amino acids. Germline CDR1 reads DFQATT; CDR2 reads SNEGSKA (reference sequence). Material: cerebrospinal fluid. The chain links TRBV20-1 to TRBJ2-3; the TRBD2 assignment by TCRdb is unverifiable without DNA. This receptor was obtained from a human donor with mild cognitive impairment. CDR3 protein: CSAEGLAGVGTDTQYF.